Below, one T cell receptor (beta chain) is given with its context. Its antigen is undetermined. This sample is drawn from a study of T cell responses to AZD1222 COVID-19 vaccine. Study conclusions and caveats: Unmutated variant regions are reportedly targeted by nearly half of spike-specific TCRs. Donors were chiefly white British, with a greater number of females, and clonal diversity was perhaps underestimated.

This CDR3 contains 15 residues. V shed 0 bases, J shed 3 bases, and the junction held 1 base outside the gene matches. Per the germline V gene, CDR1 is SGHKS and CDR2 is YYEKEE (reference sequence). This table comes from immunoSEQ multiplex PCR, and its TCRdb copy is limited to in-frame clones, with some not included. Of 130,000 or so clones in the sample, 75% to 90% were seen once. The specimen comprised peripheral blood, sampled on day 0 of AZD1222 vaccination. The V and J genes are TRBV5-5 and TRBJ2-2, with TRBD1 identical over 8 bases. The origin of this receptor is an adult in good health. As DNA, the CDR3 is TGTGCCAGCAGCTTGGTACAGGGGGACACCGGGGAGCTGTTTTTT. Translating it yields CASSLVQGDTGELFF.